One and the same sample provided the 27 T cell receptor beta chains below, sequenced in a study of blood T cell repertoires in COVID-19. Using immunoSEQ multiplex PCR, the repertoire was profiled, and TCRdb retains in-frame clones only, with some absent. This sample carries 250,000 or so clones, around four fifths of them seen once, and the ten largest clones take 3.5% to 5%. The sequenced material came from peripheral blood. The receptors derive from a man aged 60 to 69 with acute or convalescent COVID-19.

The chain joins TRBV3-1 (or the pseudogene TRBV3-2) to TRBJ2-2, with TRBD1 matching 12 bases. CDR3 length equals 19 residues. Per germline, CDR1 LGHDT and CDR2 YNNKEL (reference sequence). J gave up 5 bases and V 0 bases, and 10 bases lay outside the gene matches. CDR3 nucleotides: TGTGCCAGCAGCCAAGACTTCCGGGACAGGGGGCGCGGAACCGGGGAGCTGTTTTTT. Its translation: CASSQDFRDRGRGTGELFF.

Written as DNA, the CDR3 is TGTGCCAGCAGTTACGGGGGACAGGGGGCCCGGCAGTACTTC. Encoded protein: CASSYGGQGARQYF. The chain uses TRBV6-6 and TRBJ2-7; 12 bases map to TRBD1. The CDR3 covers 14 residues. CDR1 is MNHNY and CDR2 is SVGAGI in the germline V gene (reference sequence). Germline trimming cut 2 bases from V and 9 bases from J; bases unmatched to any gene: 5.

This clone has a single count. V usage is TRBV7-3 and J usage is TRBJ1-2, with D tentatively TRBD1 (5 bases). CDR3 length: 14 residues. The V end lost 2 bases, the J end lost 1 base, and 8 bases lay between the germline ends. The germline CDR1 and CDR2 sequences are SGHTA and FQGTGA. The CDR3 reads CASSLLGGNYGYTF. Written as DNA, the CDR3 is TGTGCCAGCAGCTTACTGGGGGGTAACTATGGCTACACCTTC. Together with reference TRBV7-3 and TRBJ1-2, the CDR3 gives the full variable domain: GAGVSQTPSNKVTEKGKYVELRCDPISGHTALYWYRQSLGQGPEFLIYFQGTGAADDSGLPNDRFFAVRPEGSVSTLKIQRTERGDSAVYLCASSLLGGNYGYTFGSGTRLTVV.

The chain employs TRBV18 and TRBJ1-2, with 10 bases matching TRBD1. CDR1 KGHSH and CDR2 LQKENI come from the germline V gene. V dropped 8 bases and J dropped 2; count of bases not matched to a gene: 8. The CDR3 is made up of 15 amino acids. The CDR3: CASQGQGRSNYGYTF. Written as DNA, the CDR3 is TGTGCCAGCCAGGGACAGGGGCGATCCAACTATGGCTACACCTTC.

This sequence joins TRBV19 and TRBJ2-2; no firm D call. The V gene's germline CDR1 is LNHDA and CDR2 SQIVND (reference sequence). Trimming removed 5 bases from V and 6 bases from J, with 16 bases in between. The CDR3 is 15 residues long. CDR3 coding DNA: TGTGCCAGTAGTCCGGGTCGTGGGTTTTCCGGGGAGCTGTTTTTT. The encoded protein is CASSPGRGFSGELFF.

The chain recombines TRBV7-2 with TRBJ1-5, with unresolved D. CDR3 size: 15 residues. Trimming cost V 1 base and J 4 bases, with 11 bases left between them. Germline lookup yields CDR1 SGHTA and CDR2 FQGNSA. The CDR3 protein is CASSLVGSFNQPQHF. In DNA form, the CDR3 reads TGTGCCAGCAGCTTAGTCGGTAGTTTTAATCAGCCCCAGCATTTT.

The rearrangement uses TRBV6-5 and TRBJ1-5; the D gene is possibly TRBD1 (6 bases). V lost 6 bases to trimming and J lost 0 bases, with 12 bases between them. This CDR3 is 15 amino acids long. CDR1 is MNHEY, CDR2 SVGAGI, per germline. CDR3 bases: TGTGCCAGCAGCTCCGGACAGTATAGCAATCAGCCCCAGCATTTT. Protein sequence: CASSSGQYSNQPQHF.

The chain recombines TRBV7-3 with TRBJ2-3; 12 bases are a match to TRBD2. CDR3 size: 17 residues. V lost 0 bases to trimming and J lost 5 bases; unmatched junction nucleotides: 6. The germline V gene encodes CDR1 SGHTA and CDR2 FQGTGA. The CDR3 spells CASSLTTSGGFRDTQYF. CDR3 nucleotides: TGTGCCAGCAGCTTAACCACTAGCGGGGGGTTTAGAGATACGCAGTATTTT.

This chain links TRBV6-5 with TRBJ1-6, with TRBD1 as a possible D gene (6 bases). V lost 3 bases to trimming and J lost 7 bases, with 10 bases between them. Germline V gives CDR1 MNHEY, CDR2 SVGAGI. CDR3 length: 14 amino acids. CDR3 sequence: CASSYQGQNSPLHF. The DNA of the CDR3 is TGTGCCAGCAGTTATCAGGGGCAAAATTCACCCCTCCACTTT.

The rearrangement joins TRBV4-2 to TRBJ2-7; 9 nucleotides line up with TRBD1. The V gene end was trimmed by 0 bases and the J gene end by 3 bases; junction bases not matched to a gene: 6. The CDR3 is made up of 16 amino acids. Germline assignment: CDR1 LGHNA and CDR2 YNFKEQ. The CDR3 DNA is TGTGCCAGCAGCCAAGATTCCGGGACAGGGAGCTACGAGCAGTACTTC. It codes for CASSQDSGTGSYEQYF.

The rearrangement uses TRBV5-1 and TRBJ2-1; 9 bases align to TRBD2. The germline V gene encodes CDR1 SGHRS and CDR2 YFSETQ. This CDR3 has 14 amino acids. J was trimmed by 8 bases and V by 0 bases; bases with no gene match: 3. CDR3: CASSLVLAGYEQFF. The CDR3 nucleotides are TGCGCCAGCAGCTTGGTACTAGCGGGTTATGAGCAGTTCTTC.

Of note for this clone: The final CDR3 position lacks the conserved phenylalanine or tryptophan, pointing to a likely read error. The DNA is omitted, as the CDR3 cannot be located on it reliably, and the CDR3 follows TCRdb's listing. The chain recombines TRBV12-2 with TRBJ1-3. TRBV12-2 is recorded as a pseudogene. The CDR3 is 10 residues long, ends included. The chain's CDR3 is CASRFKEGLK.

This clone occurred a few times. The chain links TRBV18 to TRBJ2-3, with 7 bases that match TRBD2. The CDR3 spans 13 residues. The germline CDR1 and CDR2 sequences are KGHSH and LQKENI. V gave up 1 base and J gave up 6 bases; unmatched junction bases: 1. CDR3 residues: CASSPLSGDTQYF. The CDR3 nucleotides read TGTGCCAGCTCACCACTTAGCGGGGATACGCAGTATTTT.

The chain has TRBV12-5 and TRBJ1-1, with 10 bases that match TRBD1. CDR1 is LGHNT and CDR2 is FRNRAP in the germline V gene. CDR3 length equals 14 residues. The V and J ends lost 1 base and 6 bases, in that order; junction bases with no gene match: 2. The CDR3 is CASGLGGQGAEAFF. In DNA, the CDR3 is TGTGCTAGTGGTTTGGGTGGACAGGGGGCTGAAGCTTTCTTT.

CDR3 DNA: TGCAGCGTTGAGGAGGGGATGAACACTGAAGCTTTCTTT. Residues: CSVEEGMNTEAFF. This rearrangement joins TRBV29-1 to TRBJ1-1; weak D call: TRBD1 (5 bases). From germline, CDR1 is SQVTM and CDR2 ANQGSEA. Deletions cut 3 bases from V and 0 bases from J, with 8 bases between. The CDR3 is 13 residues long.

The V call is TRBV3-1 (or the pseudogene TRBV3-2), the J call TRBJ1-2; 12 bases are a match to TRBD1. The junction had 6 bases not matched to a gene; V was cut back by 2 bases and J by 8 bases. Germline loops: CDR1 LGHDT, CDR2 YNNKEL (reference sequence). The CDR3 is 15 amino acids. CDR3 bases: TGTGCCAGCAGCCAACCGGGACAGGGGGCAAAGGGCTACACCTTC. It yields the protein CASSQPGQGAKGYTF.

V is TRBV6-5 and J is TRBJ1-4; D gene unclear. V lost 5 bases and J 4 bases, leaving 11 bases between the germline ends. Germline loops: CDR1 MNHEY, CDR2 SVGAGI. The CDR3 loop spans 14 amino acids. The CDR3 protein is CASSPDTNNEKLFF. CDR3 nucleotides: TGTGCCAGCAGTCCTGACACGAATAATGAAAAACTGTTTTTT.

V gene TRBV10-3 combines with J gene TRBJ2-5, with 7 bases aligning to TRBD1. Germline V lookup: CDR1 ENHRY, CDR2 SYGVKD. J gave up 3 bases and V 6 bases, and 4 bases lay outside the gene matches. The CDR3 consists of 13 residues. For the CDR3, the DNA is TGTGCCATCAGAGCCACAGGGGAAGAGACCCAGTACTTC. Translating it yields CAIRATGEETQYF.

This CDR3 is CSGRLAGDNEQFF. The CDR3 bases are TGCAGCGGACGACTAGCGGGAGACAATGAGCAGTTCTTC. The chain is built from TRBV29-1 and TRBJ2-1, with 12 bases matching TRBD2. Trimming cost V 7 bases and J 5 bases; bases outside gene matches: 3. Germline V gene lookup returns CDR1 SQVTM and CDR2 ANQGSEA. The CDR3 has 13 residues.

This rearrangement joins TRBV3-1 (or the pseudogene TRBV3-2) to TRBJ2-7; no firm D call. The CDR3 runs to 13 residues. Germline V lookup: CDR1 LGHDT, CDR2 YNNKEL (reference sequence). Trimming left V 0 bases short and J 8 bases short, with 11 bases between. CDR3 loop: CASSQDPASKQYF. The CDR3 DNA follows: TGTGCCAGCAGCCAAGATCCTGCGAGCAAGCAGTACTTC.

The V gene is TRBV5-4, the J gene TRBJ1-2, with a tentative D call TRBD1 (6 bases). This CDR3 spans 13 amino acids. Germline lookup yields CDR1 SGHNT and CDR2 YYREEE (reference sequence). Trimming left V 4 bases short and J 2 bases short, with 9 bases between. CDR3 loop: CASSPDRNYGYTF. The CDR3 coding sequence is TGTGCCAGCAGCCCGGACAGAAACTATGGCTACACCTTC.

The V call is TRBV7-9, the J call TRBJ1-1; D is unresolved. Germline V gene lookup returns CDR1 SEHNR and CDR2 FQNEAQ (reference sequence). CDR3 length equals 16 residues. The V end was cut by 4 bases, the J end by 6 bases, with 21 bases between. CDR3 sequence: CASSSTRIVVFPEAFF. The CDR3 DNA reads TGTGCCAGCAGCTCGACTAGGATAGTGGTGTTCCCTGAAGCTTTCTTT.

The chain employs TRBV5-1 and TRBJ2-5, with D unresolved. CDR1 is SGHRS and CDR2 is YFSETQ in the germline V gene. Trimming took 0 bases from V and 2 from J, leaving 8 bases between them. This CDR3 has 14 amino acids. The CDR3 protein is CASSLASKQETQYF. The CDR3, as DNA: TGCGCCAGCAGCTTGGCCTCTAAACAAGAGACCCAGTACTTC.

J is TRBJ2-2 and V is TRBV24-1; a weak D match, TRBD2 (6 bases). Germline lookup yields CDR1 KGHDR and CDR2 SFDVKD. V gave up 6 bases and J gave up 3 bases, with 7 bases separating them. The CDR3 has 13 residues. CDR3 sequence reads: CATSRRDTGELFF. The CDR3 DNA reads TGTGCCACCAGTAGGAGGGACACCGGGGAGCTGTTTTTT.

CDR3 in amino acids: CASSPTGVANEKLFF. For the CDR3, the DNA is TGCGCCAGCAGCCCTACAGGGGTCGCTAATGAAAAACTGTTTTTT. The chain joins TRBV5-1 to TRBJ1-4; 7 positions match TRBD1. Germline assignment: CDR1 SGHRS and CDR2 YFSETQ. The CDR3 consists of 15 residues. After removal of 4 bases from V and 3 bases from J, the junction contained 6 bases not matched to a gene.

The gene calls are TRBV3-1 (or the pseudogene TRBV3-2) and TRBJ2-1; 8 bases line up with TRBD2. Germline values: CDR1 LGHDT, CDR2 YNNKEL (reference sequence). This CDR3 comprises 14 residues. With V trimmed by 0 bases and J by 6 bases, 1 base remained unmatched. The chain's CDR3 is CASSQDAGGNEQFF. Written as DNA, the CDR3 is TGTGCCAGCAGCCAAGATGCGGGAGGCAATGAGCAGTTCTTC.

The chain couples TRBV27 to TRBJ2-2, with D possibly being TRBD2 (7 bases). V lost 4 bases and J lost 4, with 13 bases in between. Per germline, CDR1 MNHEY and CDR2 SMNVEV (reference sequence). There are 15 residues in the CDR3. CDR3 coding DNA: TGTGCCAGCAGTTGGGAGGGCAGGGGCACCGGGGAGCTGTTTTTT. It yields the protein CASSWEGRGTGELFF.